Following are 10 T cell receptor beta chains from one sample sequenced in a study of blood T cell repertoires in COVID-19. The protocol was immunoSEQ multiplex PCR, while the TCRdb copy is restricted to in-frame clones and leaves out a portion. The table has roughly 140,000 clones, roughly 79% seen once; the top ten hold more than 7%. The specimen sequenced was peripheral blood. The origin of the receptors is a human donor with acute or convalescent COVID-19. The donor label of this sample is uncertain.

The gene calls are TRBV11-1 and TRBJ2-7; 11 positions agree with TRBD1. CDR3 size: 14 residues. Germline V gene lookup returns CDR1 SGHAT and CDR2 FQDESV (reference sequence). The trim removed 4 bases at V and 3 bases at J, leaving 2 bases unmatched. The CDR3, as DNA: TGTGCCAGCAGCTCCGGGACAGGGGGCTACGAGCAGTACTTC. The encoded protein is CASSSGTGGYEQYF.

The chain carries TRBV2 and TRBJ2-1, with 8 bases lining up with TRBD1. V was clipped by 3 bases and J by 7 bases; unmatched bases: 5. From germline, CDR1 is SNHLY and CDR2 FYNNEI. The CDR3 length is 14 residues. The CDR3 spells CASSEQGARNEQFF. The CDR3 bases are TGTGCCAGCAGTGAGCAGGGGGCAAGGAATGAGCAGTTCTTC.

This clone was counted once. The V gene is TRBV27, the J gene TRBJ2-2, with D possibly being TRBD1 (5 bases). This CDR3 contains 16 residues. Trimming took 6 bases from V and 1 from J, leaving 15 bases between them. Per the germline V gene, CDR1 is MNHEY and CDR2 is SMNVEV (reference sequence). CDR3 sequence (DNA): TGTGCCAGCAGCCTCAGGTCCAGGGAGAACACCGGGGAGCTGTTTTTT. Translation gives CASSLRSRENTGELFF.

The DNA for the CDR3 is TGTGCCAGCAGCTTGGTAGGGCGGGGGCGATTACAAGAGACCCAGTACTTC. This sequence encodes CASSLVGRGRLQETQYF. The chain carries TRBV5-4 and TRBJ2-5; D may be TRBD2 (7 bases). This CDR3 is built from 17 residues. CDR1 is SGHNT, CDR2 YYREEE, per germline (reference sequence). The V end was cut by 0 bases, the J end by 2 bases, with 17 bases between.

J is TRBJ1-1 and V is TRBV30; D gene ambiguous. CDR1 GTSNPN and CDR2 SVGIG come from the germline V gene (reference sequence). The CDR3 is made up of 13 amino acids. Trimming took off 4 bases at V and 4 bases at J, with 13 bases between the two ends. The CDR3 spells CAWNRAEATEAFF. For the CDR3, the DNA is TGTGCCTGGAATAGGGCGGAGGCCACTGAAGCTTTCTTT.

V and J are TRBV18 and TRBJ2-7; 7 positions match TRBD2. V shed 3 bases and J 1 base; nucleotides not matched to a gene: 6. Per the germline V gene, CDR1 is KGHSH and CDR2 is LQKENI. The CDR3 has 15 amino acids. The CDR3 sequence: CASSPRRDYSYEQYF. CDR3 sequence (DNA): TGTGCCAGCTCACCCCGCCGGGACTATTCCTACGAGCAGTACTTC.

V is TRBV27 and J is TRBJ1-3, with 8 bases identical to TRBD1. The CDR3 length is 14 residues. Germline V gene lookup returns CDR1 MNHEY and CDR2 SMNVEV (reference sequence). The V segment lost 6 bases and the J segment 4 bases; nucleotides outside the gene matches: 5. The CDR3 loop reads CASSLTGAGNTIYF. The DNA of the CDR3 is TGTGCCAGCAGCCTGACAGGGGCCGGAAACACCATATATTTT.

This clone was seen only a few times. The rearrangement uses TRBV5-5 and TRBJ2-1, with 10 bases aligning to TRBD2. The CDR3 is 15 residues long. Germline loops: CDR1 SGHKS, CDR2 YYEKEE (reference sequence). Trimming took 5 bases from V and 5 from J; bases not matched to a gene: 7. The CDR3: CASSNLAGEDNEQFF. CDR3 nucleotide sequence: TGTGCCAGCAGTAATCTAGCGGGGGAGGACAATGAGCAGTTCTTC.

This chain links TRBV6-1 with TRBJ1-4; D is unclear. The CDR3 consists of 15 residues. The V end lost 3 bases, the J end lost 5 bases, and 13 bases lay between the germline ends. The germline V gene encodes CDR1 MNHNS and CDR2 SASEGT. The CDR3 region is CASSDLGLNNEKLFF. The CDR3 DNA reads as TGTGCCAGCAGTGATCTAGGACTGAACAATGAAAAACTGTTTTTT.

The genes are TRBV24-1 and TRBJ2-1, with D tentatively TRBD1 (6 bases). V lost 2 bases to trimming and J lost 8 bases, with 9 bases between them. Germline lookup yields CDR1 KGHDR and CDR2 SFDVKD. The CDR3 has 13 amino acids. The CDR3: CATSDYRVDEQFF. As DNA, the CDR3 is TGTGCCACCAGTGATTACAGGGTGGATGAGCAGTTCTTC.